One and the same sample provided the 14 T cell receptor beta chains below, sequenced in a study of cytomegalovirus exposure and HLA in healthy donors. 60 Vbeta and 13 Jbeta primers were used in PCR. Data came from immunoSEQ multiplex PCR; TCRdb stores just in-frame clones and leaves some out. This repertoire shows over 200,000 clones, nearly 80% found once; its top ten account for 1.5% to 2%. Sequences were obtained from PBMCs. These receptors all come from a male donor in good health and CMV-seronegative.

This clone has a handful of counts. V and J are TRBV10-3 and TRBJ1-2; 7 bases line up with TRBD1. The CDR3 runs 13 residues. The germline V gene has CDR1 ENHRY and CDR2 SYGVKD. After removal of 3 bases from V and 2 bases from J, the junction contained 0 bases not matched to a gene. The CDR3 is CAISDRGNYGYTF. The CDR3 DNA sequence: TGTGCCATCAGTGACAGGGGGAACTATGGCTACACCTTC.

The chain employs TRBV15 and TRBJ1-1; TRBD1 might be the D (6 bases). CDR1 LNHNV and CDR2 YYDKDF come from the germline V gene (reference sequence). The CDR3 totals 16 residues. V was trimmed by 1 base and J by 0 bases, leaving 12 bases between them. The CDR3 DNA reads TGTGCCACCAGCAGAGGGAACAGGGCCATGAACACTGAAGCTTTCTTT. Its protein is CATSRGNRAMNTEAFF.

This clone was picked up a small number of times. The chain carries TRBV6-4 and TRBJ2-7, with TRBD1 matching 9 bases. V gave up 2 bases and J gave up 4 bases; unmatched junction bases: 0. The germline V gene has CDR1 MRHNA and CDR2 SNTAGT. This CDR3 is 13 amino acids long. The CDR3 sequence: CASSDGQGYEQYF. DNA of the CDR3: TGTGCCAGCAGTGACGGACAGGGGTACGAGCAGTACTTC.

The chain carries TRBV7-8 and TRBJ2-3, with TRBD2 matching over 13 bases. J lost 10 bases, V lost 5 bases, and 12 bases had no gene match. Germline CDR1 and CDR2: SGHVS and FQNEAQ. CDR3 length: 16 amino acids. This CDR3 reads CASSEILAGGVIAQYF. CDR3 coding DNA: TGTGCCAGCAGCGAGATACTAGCGGGAGGGGTCATAGCGCAGTATTTT.

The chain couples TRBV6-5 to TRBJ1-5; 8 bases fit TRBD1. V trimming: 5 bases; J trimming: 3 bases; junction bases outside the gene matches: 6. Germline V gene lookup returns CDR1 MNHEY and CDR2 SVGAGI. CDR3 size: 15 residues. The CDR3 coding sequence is TGTGCCAGCAGTACCAGGGACAGGATCAATCAGCCCCAGCATTTT. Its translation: CASSTRDRINQPQHF.

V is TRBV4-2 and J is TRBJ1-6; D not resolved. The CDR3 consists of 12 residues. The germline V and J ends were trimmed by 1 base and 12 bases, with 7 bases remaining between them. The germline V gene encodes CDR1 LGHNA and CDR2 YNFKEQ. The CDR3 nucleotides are TGTGCCAGCAGCCAAGCTTCCGTACCCCTCCACTTT. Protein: CASSQASVPLHF.

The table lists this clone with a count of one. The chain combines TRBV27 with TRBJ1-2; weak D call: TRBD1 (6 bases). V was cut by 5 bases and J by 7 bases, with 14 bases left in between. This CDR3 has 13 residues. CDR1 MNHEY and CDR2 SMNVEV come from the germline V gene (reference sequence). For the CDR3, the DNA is TGTGCCAGCAGTGGCCCTACAGGGTCTGGCTACACCTTC. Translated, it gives CASSGPTGSGYTF.

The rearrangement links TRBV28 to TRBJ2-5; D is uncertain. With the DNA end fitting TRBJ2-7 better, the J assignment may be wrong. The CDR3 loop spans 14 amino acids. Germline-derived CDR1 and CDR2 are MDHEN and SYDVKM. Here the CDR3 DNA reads TGTGCCAGCAGTGAAACAGAAGTCTCCTACGAGCAGTACTTC. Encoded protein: CASSETEVSYEQYF.

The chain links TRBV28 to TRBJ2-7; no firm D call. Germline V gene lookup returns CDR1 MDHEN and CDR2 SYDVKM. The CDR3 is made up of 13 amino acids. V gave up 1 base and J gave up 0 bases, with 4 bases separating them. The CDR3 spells CASSLFSSYEQYF. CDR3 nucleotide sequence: TGTGCCAGCAGTTTATTCAGCTCCTACGAGCAGTACTTC.

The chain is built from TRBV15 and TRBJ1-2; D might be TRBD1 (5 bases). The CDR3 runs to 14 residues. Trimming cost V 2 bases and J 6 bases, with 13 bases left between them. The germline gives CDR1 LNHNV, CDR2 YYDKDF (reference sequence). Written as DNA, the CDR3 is TGTGCCACCAGCAGAAGTGGGCAGGGAAATGGCTACACCTTC. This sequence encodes CATSRSGQGNGYTF.

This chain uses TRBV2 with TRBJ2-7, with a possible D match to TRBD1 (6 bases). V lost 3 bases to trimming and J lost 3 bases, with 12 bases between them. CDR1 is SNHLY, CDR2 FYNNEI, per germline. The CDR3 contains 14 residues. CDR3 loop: CASSDQGSLYEQYF. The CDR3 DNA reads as TGTGCCAGCAGTGACCAGGGGAGTCTCTACGAGCAGTACTTC.

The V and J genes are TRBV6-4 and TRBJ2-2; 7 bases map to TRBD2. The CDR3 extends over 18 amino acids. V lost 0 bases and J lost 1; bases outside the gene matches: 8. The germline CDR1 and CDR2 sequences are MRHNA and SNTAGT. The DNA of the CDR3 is TGTGCCAGCAGTGACTCAGCGGGGCTAGCGGTGAACACCGGGGAGCTGTTTTTT. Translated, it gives CASSDSAGLAVNTGELFF.

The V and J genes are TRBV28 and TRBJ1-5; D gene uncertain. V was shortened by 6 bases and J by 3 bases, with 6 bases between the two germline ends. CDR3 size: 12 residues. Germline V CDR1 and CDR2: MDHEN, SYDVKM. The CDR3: CASRPVNQPQHF. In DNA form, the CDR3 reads TGTGCCAGCAGACCAGTCAATCAGCCCCAGCATTTT.

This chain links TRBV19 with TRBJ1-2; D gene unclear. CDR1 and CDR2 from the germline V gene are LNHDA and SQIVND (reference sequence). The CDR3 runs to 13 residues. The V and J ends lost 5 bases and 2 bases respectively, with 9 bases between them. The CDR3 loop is CASSPAGNYGYTF. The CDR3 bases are TGTGCCAGTAGTCCAGCAGGAAACTATGGCTACACCTTC.